This T cell receptor (beta chain) derives from a study of T cell repertoires in ileal Crohn's disease. Turning to the study itself: Operated complications were stricturing disease (61%) and penetrating disease (around 39%). Study-wide results and caveats: Compared with CD4 T cells, sorted CD8 cells carried more expanded clones.

CDR3 length: 15 residues. The germline gives CDR1 MDHEN, CDR2 SYDVKM. V was shortened by 2 bases and J by 4 bases, with 11 bases between the two germline ends. About this clone: The antigen is unknown.

TCRB immunosequencing input was around 540 nanograms of biopsy DNA per sample. Repertoires were generated with immunoSEQ multiplex PCR, while TCRdb's copy carries only in-frame clones and drops some. The sample lists about 14,000 clones; around 84% were seen once. Sequenced material: ileal tissue. The origin of this receptor is an adult with Crohn's disease. This sequence joins TRBV28 and TRBJ1-4; D is perhaps TRBD1 (6 bases). CDR3 region: CASSLQGPINEKLFF. The CDR3, as DNA: TGTGCCAGCAGTTTACAGGGGCCCATTAATGAAAAACTGTTTTTT.